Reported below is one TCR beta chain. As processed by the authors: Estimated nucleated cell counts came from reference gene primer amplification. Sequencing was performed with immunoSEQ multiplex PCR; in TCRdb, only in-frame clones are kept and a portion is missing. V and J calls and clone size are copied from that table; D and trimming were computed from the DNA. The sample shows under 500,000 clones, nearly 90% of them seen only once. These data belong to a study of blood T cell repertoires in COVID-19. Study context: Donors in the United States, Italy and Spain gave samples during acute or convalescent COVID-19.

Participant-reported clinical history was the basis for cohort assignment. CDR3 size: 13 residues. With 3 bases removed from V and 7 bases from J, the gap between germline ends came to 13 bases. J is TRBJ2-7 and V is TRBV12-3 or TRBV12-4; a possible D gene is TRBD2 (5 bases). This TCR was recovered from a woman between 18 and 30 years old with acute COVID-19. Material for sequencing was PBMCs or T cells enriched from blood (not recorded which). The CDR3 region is CASSFALGGEQYF. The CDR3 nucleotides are TGTGCCAGCAGTTTCGCACTCGGAGGAGAGCAGTACTTC.